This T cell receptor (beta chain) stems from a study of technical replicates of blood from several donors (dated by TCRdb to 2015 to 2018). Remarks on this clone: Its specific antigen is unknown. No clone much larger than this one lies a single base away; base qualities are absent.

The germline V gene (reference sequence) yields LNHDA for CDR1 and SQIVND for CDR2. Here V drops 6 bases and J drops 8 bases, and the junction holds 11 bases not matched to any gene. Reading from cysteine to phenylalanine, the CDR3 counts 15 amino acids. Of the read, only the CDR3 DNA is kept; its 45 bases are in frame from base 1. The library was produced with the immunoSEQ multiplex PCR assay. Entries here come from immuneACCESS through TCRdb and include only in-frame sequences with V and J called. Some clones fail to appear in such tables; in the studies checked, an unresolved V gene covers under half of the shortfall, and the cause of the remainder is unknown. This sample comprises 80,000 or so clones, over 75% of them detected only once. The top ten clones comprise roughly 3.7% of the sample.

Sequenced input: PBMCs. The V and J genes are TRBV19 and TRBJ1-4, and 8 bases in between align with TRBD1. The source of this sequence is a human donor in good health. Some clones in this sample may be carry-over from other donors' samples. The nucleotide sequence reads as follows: TGTGCCAGTAGCAGATCGGACAGGGTACAGGAAAAACTGTTTTTT. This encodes CASSRSDRVQEKLFF.